The clone carrying this T cell receptor beta chain has only a few counts. Antigen: not known. This sample is part of a study of blood T cells in healthy people across ages. Whole-study findings and limits: Underestimates were what the diversity estimates from one million T cells were considered to be.

Germline CDR1 reads SQVTM; CDR2 reads ANQGSEA. The CDR3 extends over 13 amino acids. Trimming cost V 3 bases and J 0 bases, with 9 bases left between them. Together with a sample-barcoded 5' primer, a J-beta primer mix was included in a second PCR lasting about 6 to 11 cycles. TCRdb itself ran the 5' RACE reads through MiXCR, one entry per CDR3 protein. The table includes some 1.1 million distinct CDR3 sequences, about two fifths detected once. The clonotype was recovered from a man younger than 35 in good health. Sequencing was done on a sample of blood. This chain uses TRBV29-1 with TRBJ2-7; D is uncertain. CDR3 loop: CSVDKQNSYEQYF. CDR3 in DNA: TGCAGCGTTGATAAACAGAACTCCTACGAGCAGTACTTC.